These 6 T cell receptor beta chains were all obtained from the same sample, sequenced in a study of tumor and adjacent non-tumor tissue in lung cancer. TCRbeta libraries were built with three rounds of nested PCR, modified from ARM-PCR. Via MiXCR, TCRdb re-called the multiplex PCR reads, giving one row per CDR3 protein. This table holds roughly 140,000 distinct CDR3 sequences, approximately 66% found once. No cell sorting was done before RNA was extracted from the tissue. Input material: lung tumor tissue. Every receptor here comes from a man in his 60s with small cell lung cancer.

The V and J genes are TRBV4-1 and TRBJ2-7; a possible D gene is TRBD2 (6 bases). Germline CDR1 MGHRA, CDR2 YSYEKL. Trimming removed 1 base at V and 3 bases at J, with 19 bases between. The CDR3 spans 17 residues. The DNA for the CDR3 is TGCGCCAGCAGCCAAGCCGCCGGGGGTGCCCAACTCTACGAGCAGTACGTC. It is translated as CASSQAAGGAQLYEQYV.

This clonotype came up once. V and J are TRBV6-6 and TRBJ2-1, with 8 positions matching TRBD2. This CDR3 region has 13 residues. Germline CDR1 and CDR2: MNHNY and SVGAGI (reference sequence). CDR3 loop: CASCIAGRGEQFF. The CDR3 nucleotides are TGTGCTAGCTGTATAGCGGGGCGGGGTGAGCAGTTCTTC.

V is TRBV10-3 and J is TRBJ2-7; D may correspond to TRBD1 or TRBD2 (7 bases each). Per germline, CDR1 ENHRY and CDR2 SYGVKD. The CDR3 totals 13 residues. CDR3 protein: CVISDSRGGEQHV. In nucleotides, the CDR3 is TGTGTCATCAGTGACAGCAGGGGGGGTGAGCAGCACGTC.

As for this clonotype: One end of the junction does not line up with germline, which may come from a read error. V usage is TRBV6-1 and J usage is TRBJ1-2; a weak D match, TRBD1 (6 bases). CDR3 length equals 15 residues. Germline assignment: CDR1 MNHNS and CDR2 SASEGT. The CDR3 reads CATSGAQGSYYGYTF. The CDR3 DNA sequence: TGTGCCACCAGTGGGGCACAGGGTTCTTACTATGGCTACACCTTC.

This clonotype has a handful of counts. The chain is built from TRBV20-1 and TRBJ1-6, with 9 bases aligning to TRBD1. CDR3 size: 15 residues. CDR1 is DFQATT and CDR2 is SNEGSKA in the germline V gene (reference sequence). The V segment lost 3 bases and the J segment 6 bases; nucleotides outside the gene matches: 6. In nucleotides, the CDR3 is TGCAGTGCTAGTGACGACAGGGGGATTAATTCACCCCTCCACTTT. Protein: CSASDDRGINSPLHF.

The sample holds a few counts of this clonotype. This rearrangement joins TRBV5-6 to TRBJ2-1; D remains unclear. Trimming removed 5 bases from V and 0 bases from J, with 15 bases in between. CDR3 length equals 16 residues. Germline V lookup: CDR1 SGHDT, CDR2 YYEEEE. DNA for the CDR3: TGTGCCAGCAGAACTAAGTTCCAGGCCTCCTACAATGAGCAGTTCTTC. Its protein product is CASRTKFQASYNEQFF. Complete variable domain (other parts from reference TRBV5-6 and TRBJ2-1): DAGVTQSPTHLIKTRGQQVTLRCSPKSGHDTVSWYQQALGQGPQFIFQYYEEEERQRGNFPDRFSGHQFPNYSSELNVNALLLGDSALYLCASRTKFQASYNEQFFGPGTRLTVL.